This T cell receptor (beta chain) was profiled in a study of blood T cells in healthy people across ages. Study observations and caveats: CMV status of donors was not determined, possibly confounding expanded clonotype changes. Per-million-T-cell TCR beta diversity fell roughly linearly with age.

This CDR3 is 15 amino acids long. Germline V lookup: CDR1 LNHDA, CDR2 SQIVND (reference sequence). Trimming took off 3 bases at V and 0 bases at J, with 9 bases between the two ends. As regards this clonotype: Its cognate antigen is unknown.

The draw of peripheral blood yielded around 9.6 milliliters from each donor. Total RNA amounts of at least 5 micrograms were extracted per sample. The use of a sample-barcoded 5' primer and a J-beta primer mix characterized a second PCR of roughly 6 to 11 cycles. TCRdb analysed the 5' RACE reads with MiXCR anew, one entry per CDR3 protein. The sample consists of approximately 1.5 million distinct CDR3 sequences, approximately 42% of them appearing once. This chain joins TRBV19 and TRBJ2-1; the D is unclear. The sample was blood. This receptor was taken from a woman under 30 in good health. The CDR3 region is CASSMGGSSYNEQFF. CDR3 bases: TGTGCCAGTAGTATGGGCGGTAGCTCCTACAATGAGCAGTTCTTC. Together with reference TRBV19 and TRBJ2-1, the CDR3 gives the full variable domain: DGGITQSPKYLFRKEGQNVTLSCEQNLNHDAMYWYRQDPGQGLRLIYYSQIVNDFQKGDIAEGYSVSREKKESFPLTVTSAQKNPTAFYLCASSMGGSSYNEQFFGPGTRLTVL.